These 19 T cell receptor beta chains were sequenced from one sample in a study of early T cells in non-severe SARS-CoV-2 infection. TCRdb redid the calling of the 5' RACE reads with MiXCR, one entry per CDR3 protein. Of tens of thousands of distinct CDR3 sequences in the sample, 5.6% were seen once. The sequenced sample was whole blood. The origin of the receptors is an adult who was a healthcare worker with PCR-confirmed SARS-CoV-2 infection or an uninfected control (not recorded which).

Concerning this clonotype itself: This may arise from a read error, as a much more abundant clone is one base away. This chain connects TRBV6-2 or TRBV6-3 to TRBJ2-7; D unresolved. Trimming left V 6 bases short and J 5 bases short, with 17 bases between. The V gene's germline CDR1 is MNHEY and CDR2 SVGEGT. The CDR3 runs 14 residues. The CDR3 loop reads CASRTDVGSHEQYF. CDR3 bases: TGTGCCAGCAGGACCGACGTCGGGTCCCACGAGCAGTACTTC.

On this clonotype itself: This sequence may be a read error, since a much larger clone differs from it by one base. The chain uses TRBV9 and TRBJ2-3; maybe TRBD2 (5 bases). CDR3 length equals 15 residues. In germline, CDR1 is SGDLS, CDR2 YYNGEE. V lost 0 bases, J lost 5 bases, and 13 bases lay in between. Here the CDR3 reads CASSVGGSSRDTQYF. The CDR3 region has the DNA TGTGCCAGCAGCGTAGGAGGGTCCTCCAGAGATACGCAGTATTTT.

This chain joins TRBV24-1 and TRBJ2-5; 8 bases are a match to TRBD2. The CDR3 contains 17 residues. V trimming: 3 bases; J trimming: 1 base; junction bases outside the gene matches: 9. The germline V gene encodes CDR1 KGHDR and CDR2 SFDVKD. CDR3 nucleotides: TGTGCCACCAGTGATGCCGGGAGGGGTAAAGGCCAAGAGACCCAGTACTTC. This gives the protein CATSDAGRGKGQETQYF.

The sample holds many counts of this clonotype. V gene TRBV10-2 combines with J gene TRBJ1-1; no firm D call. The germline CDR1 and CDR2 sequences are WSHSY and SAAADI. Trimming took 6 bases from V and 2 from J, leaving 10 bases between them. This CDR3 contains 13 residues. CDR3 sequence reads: CASSPTGNTEAFF. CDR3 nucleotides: TGCGCCAGCAGCCCCACGGGAAACACTGAAGCTTTCTTT.

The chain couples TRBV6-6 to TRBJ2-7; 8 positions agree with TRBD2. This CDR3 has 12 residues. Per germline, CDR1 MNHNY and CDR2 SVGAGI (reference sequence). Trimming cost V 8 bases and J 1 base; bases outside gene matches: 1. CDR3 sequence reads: CASGTRSYEQYF. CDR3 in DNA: TGTGCCAGCGGGACTAGGTCCTACGAGCAGTACTTC.

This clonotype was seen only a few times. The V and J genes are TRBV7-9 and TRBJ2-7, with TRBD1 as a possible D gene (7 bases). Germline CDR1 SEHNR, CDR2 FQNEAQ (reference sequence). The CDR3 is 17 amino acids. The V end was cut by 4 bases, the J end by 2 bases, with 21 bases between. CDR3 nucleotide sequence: TGTGCCAGCAGCTCATATCCCTCCAGGGGGGACCCCTACGAGCAGTACTTC. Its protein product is CASSSYPSRGDPYEQYF.

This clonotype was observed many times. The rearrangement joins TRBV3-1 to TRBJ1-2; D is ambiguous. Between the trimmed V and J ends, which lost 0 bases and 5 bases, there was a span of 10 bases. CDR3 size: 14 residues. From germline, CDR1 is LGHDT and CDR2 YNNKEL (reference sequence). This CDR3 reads CASSQDTRIYGYTF. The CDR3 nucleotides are TGTGCCAGCAGCCAAGATACGCGGATTTATGGCTACACCTTC. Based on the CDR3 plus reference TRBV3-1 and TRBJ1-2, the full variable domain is DTAVSQTPKYLVTQMGNDKSIKCEQNLGHDTMYWYKQDSKKFLKIMFSYNNKELIINETVPNRFSPKSPDKAHLNLHINSLELGDSAVYFCASSQDTRIYGYTFGSGTRLTVV.

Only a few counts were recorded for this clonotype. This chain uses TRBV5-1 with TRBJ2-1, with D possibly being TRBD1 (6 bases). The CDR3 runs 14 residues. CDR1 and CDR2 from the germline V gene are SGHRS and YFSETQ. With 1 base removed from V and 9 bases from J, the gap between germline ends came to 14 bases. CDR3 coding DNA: TGCGCCAGCAGCTTGTCGGCGAAGGACAGTGAGCAGTTCTTC. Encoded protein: CASSLSAKDSEQFF.

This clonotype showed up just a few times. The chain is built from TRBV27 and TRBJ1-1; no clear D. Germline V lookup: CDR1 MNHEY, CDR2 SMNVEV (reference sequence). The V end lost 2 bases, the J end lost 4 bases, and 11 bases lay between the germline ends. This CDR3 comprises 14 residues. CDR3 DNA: TGTGCCAGCAGTTTAAGGGCTGATGGCACTGAAGCTTTCTTT. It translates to CASSLRADGTEAFF.

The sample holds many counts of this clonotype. Here the CDR3 reads CSAQIGGVPSNEQFF. Written as DNA, the CDR3 is TGCAGTGCCCAGATAGGGGGGGTCCCTAGCAATGAGCAGTTCTTC. This chain joins TRBV20-1 and TRBJ2-1; possibly TRBD2 for D (7 bases). The CDR3 spans 15 residues. Trimming cost V 6 bases and J 6 bases, with 21 bases left between them. The germline CDR1 and CDR2 sequences are DFQATT and SNEGSKA (reference sequence).

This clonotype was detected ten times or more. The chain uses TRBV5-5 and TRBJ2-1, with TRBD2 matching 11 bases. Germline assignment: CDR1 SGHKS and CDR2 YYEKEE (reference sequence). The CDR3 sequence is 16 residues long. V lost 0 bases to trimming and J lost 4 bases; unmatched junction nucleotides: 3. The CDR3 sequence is CASSLGLAGGYNEQFF. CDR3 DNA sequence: TGTGCCAGCAGCTTGGGGTTAGCGGGAGGGTACAATGAGCAGTTCTTC.

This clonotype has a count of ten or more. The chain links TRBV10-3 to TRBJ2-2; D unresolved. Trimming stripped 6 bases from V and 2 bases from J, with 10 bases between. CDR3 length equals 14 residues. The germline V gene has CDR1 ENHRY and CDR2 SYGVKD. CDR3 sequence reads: CAIRSDINTGELFF. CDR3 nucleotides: TGTGCCATCAGATCCGACATCAACACCGGGGAGCTGTTTTTT.

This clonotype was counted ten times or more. The CDR3, as DNA: TGTGCCAGCAGCTTAGCCACCGGGTCTGGTGGCTACACCTTC. The encoded protein is CASSLATGSGGYTF. The rearrangement links TRBV7-9 to TRBJ1-2; D is uncertain. V lost 0 bases, J lost 7 bases, and 12 bases lay in between. Germline CDR1 and CDR2: SEHNR and FQNEAQ (reference sequence). There are 14 residues in the CDR3.

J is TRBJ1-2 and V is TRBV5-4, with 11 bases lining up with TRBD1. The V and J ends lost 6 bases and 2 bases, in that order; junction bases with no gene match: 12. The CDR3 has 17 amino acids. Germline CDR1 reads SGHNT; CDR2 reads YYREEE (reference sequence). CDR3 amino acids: CASNSLRDRGENYGYTF. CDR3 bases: TGTGCCAGCAACTCGCTCCGGGACAGGGGGGAGAACTATGGCTACACCTTC.

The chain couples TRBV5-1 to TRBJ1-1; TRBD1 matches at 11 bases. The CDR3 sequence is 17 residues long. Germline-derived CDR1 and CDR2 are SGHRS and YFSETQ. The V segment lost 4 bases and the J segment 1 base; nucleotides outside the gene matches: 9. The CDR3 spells CASSPDRGRLGNTEAFF. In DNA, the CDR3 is TGCGCCAGCAGCCCGGACAGGGGGCGATTGGGGAACACTGAAGCTTTCTTT.

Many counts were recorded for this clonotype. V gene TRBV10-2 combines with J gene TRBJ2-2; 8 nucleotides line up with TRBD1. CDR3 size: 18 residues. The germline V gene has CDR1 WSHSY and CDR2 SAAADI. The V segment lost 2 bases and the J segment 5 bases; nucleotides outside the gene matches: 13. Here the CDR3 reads CASSEARGPIGVTGELFF. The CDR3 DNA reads TGCGCCAGCAGTGAGGCCAGGGGGCCGATCGGCGTGACCGGGGAGCTGTTTTTT.

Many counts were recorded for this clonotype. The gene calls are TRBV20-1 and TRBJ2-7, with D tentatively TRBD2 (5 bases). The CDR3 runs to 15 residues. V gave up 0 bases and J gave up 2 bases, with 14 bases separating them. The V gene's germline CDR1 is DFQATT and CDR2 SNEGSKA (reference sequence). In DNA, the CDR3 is TGCAGTGCTAGAGATCCGGGGTCTACACCCTACGAGCAGTACTTC. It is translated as CSARDPGSTPYEQYF.

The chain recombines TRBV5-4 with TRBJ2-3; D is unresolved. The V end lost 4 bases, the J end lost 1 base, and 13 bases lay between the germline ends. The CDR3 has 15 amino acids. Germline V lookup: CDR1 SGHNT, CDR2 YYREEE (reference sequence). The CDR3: CASSVPAAGTDTQYF. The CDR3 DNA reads TGTGCCAGCAGCGTCCCCGCCGCCGGCACAGATACGCAGTATTTT.

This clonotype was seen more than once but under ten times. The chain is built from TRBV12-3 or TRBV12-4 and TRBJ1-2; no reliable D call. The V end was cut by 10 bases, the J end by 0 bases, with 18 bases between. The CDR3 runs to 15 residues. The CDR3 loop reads CATSVYSGANYGYTF. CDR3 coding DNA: TGTGCCACCAGCGTTTATTCGGGTGCTAACTATGGCTACACCTTC.